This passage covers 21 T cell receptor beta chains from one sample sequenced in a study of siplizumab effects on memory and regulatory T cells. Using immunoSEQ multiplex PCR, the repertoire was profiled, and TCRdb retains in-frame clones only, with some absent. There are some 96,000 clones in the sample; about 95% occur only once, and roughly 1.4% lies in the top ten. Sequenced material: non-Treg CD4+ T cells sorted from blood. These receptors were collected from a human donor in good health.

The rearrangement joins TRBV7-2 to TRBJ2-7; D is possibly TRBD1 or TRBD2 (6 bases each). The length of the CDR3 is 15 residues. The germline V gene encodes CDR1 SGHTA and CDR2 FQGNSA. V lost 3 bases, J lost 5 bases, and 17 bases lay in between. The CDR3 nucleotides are TGTGCCAGCAGCTTTGCTCTAGGGGGGAGGAACGAGCAGTACTTC. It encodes CASSFALGGRNEQYF.

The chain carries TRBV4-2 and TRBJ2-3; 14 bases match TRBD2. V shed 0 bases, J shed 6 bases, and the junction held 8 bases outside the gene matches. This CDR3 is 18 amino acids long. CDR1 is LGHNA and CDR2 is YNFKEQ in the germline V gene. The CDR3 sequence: CASSQERPTSGRADTQYF. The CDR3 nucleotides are TGTGCCAGCAGCCAAGAAAGGCCGACTAGCGGGAGGGCCGATACGCAGTATTTT.

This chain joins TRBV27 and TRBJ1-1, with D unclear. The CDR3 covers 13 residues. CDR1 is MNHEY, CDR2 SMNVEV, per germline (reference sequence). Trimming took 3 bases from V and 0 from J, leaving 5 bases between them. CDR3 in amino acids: CASSFNMNTEAFF. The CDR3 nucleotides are TGTGCCAGCAGTTTCAACATGAACACTGAAGCTTTCTTT.

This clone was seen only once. CDR3: CAWSVGPSLGRGLNYGYTF. The CDR3 nucleotides read TGTGCCTGGAGTGTCGGGCCCTCGTTGGGCAGGGGGTTGAACTATGGCTACACCTTC. The V gene is TRBV30, the J gene TRBJ1-2; 7 bases align to TRBD1. The CDR3 sequence is 19 residues long. After removal of 0 bases from V and 2 bases from J, the junction contained 18 bases not matched to a gene. Looked up from germline, CDR1 is GTSNPN and CDR2 is SVGIG (reference sequence). Based on the CDR3 plus reference TRBV30 and TRBJ1-2, the full variable domain is SQTIHQWPATLVQPVGSPLSLECTVEGTSNPNLYWYRQAAGRGLQLLFYSVGIGQISSEVPQNLSASRPQDRQFILSSKKLLLSDSGFYLCAWSVGPSLGRGLNYGYTFGSGTRLTVV.

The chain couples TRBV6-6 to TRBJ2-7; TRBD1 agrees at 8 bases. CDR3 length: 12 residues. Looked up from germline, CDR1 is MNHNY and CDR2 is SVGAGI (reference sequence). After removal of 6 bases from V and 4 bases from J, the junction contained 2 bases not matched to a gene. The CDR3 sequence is CASRDRVYEQYF. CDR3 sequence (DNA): TGTGCCAGCAGGGACAGGGTATACGAGCAGTACTTC.

CDR3 sequence: CASSRPGQGIISKNIQYF. The CDR3 nucleotides read TGTGCCAGCTCCCGACCGGGACAGGGTATCATATCCAAAAACATTCAGTACTTC. The chain has TRBV18 and TRBJ2-4; TRBD1 agrees at 9 bases. Germline V gives CDR1 KGHSH, CDR2 LQKENI. V shed 6 bases, J shed 2 bases, and the junction held 14 bases outside the gene matches. The CDR3 runs 18 residues.

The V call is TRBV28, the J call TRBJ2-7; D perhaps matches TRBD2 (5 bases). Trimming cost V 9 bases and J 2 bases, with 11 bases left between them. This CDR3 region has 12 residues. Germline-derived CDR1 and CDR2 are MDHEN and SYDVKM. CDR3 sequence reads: CASGSGPYEQYF. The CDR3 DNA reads TGTGCCAGTGGGAGCGGCCCCTACGAGCAGTACTTC.

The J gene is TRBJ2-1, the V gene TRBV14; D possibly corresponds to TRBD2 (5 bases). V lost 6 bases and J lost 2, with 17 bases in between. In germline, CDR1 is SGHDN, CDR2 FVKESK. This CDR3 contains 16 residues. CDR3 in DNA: TGTGCCAGCAGTCCCGGGATAAGTGGCCCCTACAATGAGCAGTTCTTC. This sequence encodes CASSPGISGPYNEQFF. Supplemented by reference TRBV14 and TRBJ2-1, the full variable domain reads EAGVTQFPSHSVIEKGQTVTLRCDPISGHDNLYWYRRVMGKEIKFLLHFVKESKQDESGMPNNRFLAERTGGTYSTLKVQPAELEDSGVYFCASSPGISGPYNEQFFGPGTRLTVL.

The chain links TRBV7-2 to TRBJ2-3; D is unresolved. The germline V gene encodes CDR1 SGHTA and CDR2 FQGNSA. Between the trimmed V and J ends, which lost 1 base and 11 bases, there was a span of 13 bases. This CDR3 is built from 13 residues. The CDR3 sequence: CASSLGGRAWQYF. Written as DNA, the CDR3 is TGTGCCAGCAGCTTAGGTGGTCGGGCTTGGCAGTATTTT.

The chain's CDR3 is CASRRQGTGELFF. The DNA for the CDR3 is TGCGCCAGCAGACGACAGGGAACCGGGGAGCTGTTTTTT. The chain is built from TRBV4-1 and TRBJ2-2, with 7 bases lining up with TRBD1. V was clipped by 6 bases and J by 5 bases; unmatched bases: 3. This CDR3 spans 13 amino acids. The V gene's germline CDR1 is MGHRA and CDR2 YSYEKL.

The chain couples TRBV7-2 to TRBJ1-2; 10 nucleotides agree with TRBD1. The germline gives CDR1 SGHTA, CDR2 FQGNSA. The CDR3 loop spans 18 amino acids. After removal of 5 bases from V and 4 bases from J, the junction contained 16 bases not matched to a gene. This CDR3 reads CASSLLGQGKYLSYGYTF. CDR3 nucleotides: TGTGCCAGCAGCCTTCTGGGACAGGGGAAATACCTTAGCTATGGCTACACCTTC. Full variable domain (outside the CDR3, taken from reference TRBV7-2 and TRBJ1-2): GAGVSQSPSNKVTEKGKDVELRCDPISGHTALYWYRQSLGQGLEFLIYFQGNSAPDKSGLPSDRFSAERTGGSVSTLTIQRTQQEDSAVYLCASSLLGQGKYLSYGYTFGSGTRLTVV.

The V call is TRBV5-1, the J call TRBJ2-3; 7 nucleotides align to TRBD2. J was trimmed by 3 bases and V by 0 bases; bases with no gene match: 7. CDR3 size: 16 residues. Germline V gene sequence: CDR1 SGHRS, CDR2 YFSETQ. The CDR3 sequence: CASSLASSGHTDTQYF. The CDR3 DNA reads TGCGCCAGCAGCTTGGCGTCTAGCGGTCATACAGATACGCAGTATTTT.

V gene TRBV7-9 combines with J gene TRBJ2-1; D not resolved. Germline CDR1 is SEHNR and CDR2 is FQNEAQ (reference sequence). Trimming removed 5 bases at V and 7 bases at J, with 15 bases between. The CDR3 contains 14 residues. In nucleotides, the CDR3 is TGTGCCAGCAGCCCCTCAGGCCCTCCGAATGAGCAGTTCTTC. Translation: CASSPSGPPNEQFF.

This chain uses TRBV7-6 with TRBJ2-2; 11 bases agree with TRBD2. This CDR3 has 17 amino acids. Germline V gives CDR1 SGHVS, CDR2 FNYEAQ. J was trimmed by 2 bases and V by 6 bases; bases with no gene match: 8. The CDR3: CASRAAGLAGNTGELFF. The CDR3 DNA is TGTGCCAGCAGGGCGGCTGGACTAGCGGGTAACACCGGGGAGCTGTTTTTT. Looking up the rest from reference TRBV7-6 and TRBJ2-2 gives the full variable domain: GAGVSQSPRYKVTKRGQDVALRCDPISGHVSLYWYRQALGQGPEFLTYFNYEAQQDKSGLPNDRFSAERPEGSISTLTIQRTEQRDSAMYRCASRAAGLAGNTGELFFGEGSRLTVL.

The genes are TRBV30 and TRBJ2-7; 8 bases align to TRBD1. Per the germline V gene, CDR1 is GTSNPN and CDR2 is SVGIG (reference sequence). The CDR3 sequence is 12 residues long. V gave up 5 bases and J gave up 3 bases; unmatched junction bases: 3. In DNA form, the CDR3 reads TGTGCCTGGGCAGGGGGCGGCTACGAGCAGTACTTC. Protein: CAWAGGGYEQYF.

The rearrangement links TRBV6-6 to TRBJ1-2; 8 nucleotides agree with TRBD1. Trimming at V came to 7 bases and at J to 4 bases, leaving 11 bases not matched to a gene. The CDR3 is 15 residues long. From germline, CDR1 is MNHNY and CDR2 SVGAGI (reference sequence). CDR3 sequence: CASKYGADRGYGYTF. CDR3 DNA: TGTGCCAGCAAATACGGGGCCGACAGGGGCTATGGCTACACCTTC.

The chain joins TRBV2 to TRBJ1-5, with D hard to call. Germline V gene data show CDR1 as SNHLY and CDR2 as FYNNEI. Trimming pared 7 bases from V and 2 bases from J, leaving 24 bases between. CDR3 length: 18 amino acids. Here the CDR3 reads CASTGERRPQLGNQPQHF. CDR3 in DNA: TGTGCCAGCACGGGAGAGAGGAGGCCACAACTTGGCAATCAGCCCCAGCATTTT.

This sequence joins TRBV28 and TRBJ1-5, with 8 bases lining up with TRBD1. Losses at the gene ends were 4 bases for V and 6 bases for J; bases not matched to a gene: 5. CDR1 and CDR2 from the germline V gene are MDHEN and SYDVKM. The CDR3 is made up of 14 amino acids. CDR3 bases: TGTGCCAGCAGTTATACAGGGGGGGTTCAGCCCCAGCATTTT. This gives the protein CASSYTGGVQPQHF.

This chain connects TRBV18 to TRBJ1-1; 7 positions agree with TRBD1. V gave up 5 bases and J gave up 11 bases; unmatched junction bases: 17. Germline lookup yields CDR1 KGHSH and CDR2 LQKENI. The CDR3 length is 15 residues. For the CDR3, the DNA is TGTGCCAGCTCATTTACAGGGGACACTCGAGGTCTCGCTTTCTTT. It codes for CASSFTGDTRGLAFF.

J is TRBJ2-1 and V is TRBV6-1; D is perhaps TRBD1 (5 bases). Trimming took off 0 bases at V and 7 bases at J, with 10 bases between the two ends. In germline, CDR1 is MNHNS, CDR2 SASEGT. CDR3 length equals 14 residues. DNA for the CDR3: TGTGCCAGCAGTGAAGCGTCCAGGGTAAATGAGCAGTTCTTC. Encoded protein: CASSEASRVNEQFF.

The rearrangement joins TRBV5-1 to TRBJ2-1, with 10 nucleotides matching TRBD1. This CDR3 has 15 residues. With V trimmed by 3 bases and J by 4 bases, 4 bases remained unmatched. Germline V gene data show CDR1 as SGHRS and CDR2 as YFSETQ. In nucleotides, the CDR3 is TGCGCCAGCAGCTCCGGACAGGGGGGGTACAATGAGCAGTTCTTC. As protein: CASSSGQGGYNEQFF. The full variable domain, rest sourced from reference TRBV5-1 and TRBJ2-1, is KAGVTQTPRYLIKTRGQQVTLSCSPISGHRSVSWYQQTPGQGLQFLFEYFSETQRNKGNFPGRFSGRQFSNSRSEMNVSTLELGDSALYLCASSSGQGGYNEQFFGPGTRLTVL.